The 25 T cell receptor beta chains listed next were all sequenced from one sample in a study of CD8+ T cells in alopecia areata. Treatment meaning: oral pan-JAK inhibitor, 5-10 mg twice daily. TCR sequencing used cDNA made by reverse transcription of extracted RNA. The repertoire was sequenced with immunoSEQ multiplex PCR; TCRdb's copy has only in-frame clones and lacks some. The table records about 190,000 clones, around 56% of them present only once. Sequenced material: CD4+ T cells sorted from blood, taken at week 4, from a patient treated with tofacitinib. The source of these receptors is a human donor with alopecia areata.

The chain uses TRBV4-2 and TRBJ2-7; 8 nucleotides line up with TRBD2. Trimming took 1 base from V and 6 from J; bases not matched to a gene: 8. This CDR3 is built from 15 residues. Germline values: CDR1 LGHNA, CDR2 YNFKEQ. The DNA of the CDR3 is TGTGCCAGCAGCCAAGCTGGACTAGCAAGGCGCGAGCAGTACTTC. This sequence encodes CASSQAGLARREQYF.

The CDR3 loop reads CAWNGGAYEQYF. CDR3 DNA sequence: TGTGCCTGGAACGGGGGCGCGTACGAGCAGTACTTC. The chain carries TRBV30 and TRBJ2-7, with D perhaps TRBD1 or TRBD2 (6 bases each). CDR1 is GTSNPN, CDR2 SVGIG, per germline (reference sequence). The CDR3 has 12 residues. V lost 4 bases and J lost 4, with 11 bases in between.

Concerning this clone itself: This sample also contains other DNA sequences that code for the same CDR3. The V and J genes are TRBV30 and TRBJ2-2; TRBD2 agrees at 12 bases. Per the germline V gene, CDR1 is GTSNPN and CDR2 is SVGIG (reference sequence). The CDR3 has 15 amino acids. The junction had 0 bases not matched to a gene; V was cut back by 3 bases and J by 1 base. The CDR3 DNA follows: TGTGCCTGGAGGGGACTAGCGGGGAACACCGGGGAGCTGTTTTTT. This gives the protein CAWRGLAGNTGELFF.

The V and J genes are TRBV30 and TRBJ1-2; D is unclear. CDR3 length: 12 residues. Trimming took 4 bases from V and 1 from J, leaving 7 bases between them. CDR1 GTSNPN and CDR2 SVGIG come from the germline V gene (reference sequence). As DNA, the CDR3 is TGTGCCTGGACAGGCAGTAACTATGGCTACACCTTC. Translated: CAWTGSNYGYTF.

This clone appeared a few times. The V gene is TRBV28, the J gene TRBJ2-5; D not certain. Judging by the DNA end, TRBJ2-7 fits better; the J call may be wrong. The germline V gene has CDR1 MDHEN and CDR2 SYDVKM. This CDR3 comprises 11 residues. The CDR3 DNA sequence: TGTGCCAGCAGTCCCTTTTACGAGCAGTACTTC. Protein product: CASSPFYEQYF.

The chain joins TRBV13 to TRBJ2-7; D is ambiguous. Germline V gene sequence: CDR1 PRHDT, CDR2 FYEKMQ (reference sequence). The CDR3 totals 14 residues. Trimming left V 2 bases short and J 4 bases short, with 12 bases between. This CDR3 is CASSLTPTGYEQYF. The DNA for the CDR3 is TGTGCCAGCAGCTTAACCCCCACGGGTTACGAGCAGTACTTC.

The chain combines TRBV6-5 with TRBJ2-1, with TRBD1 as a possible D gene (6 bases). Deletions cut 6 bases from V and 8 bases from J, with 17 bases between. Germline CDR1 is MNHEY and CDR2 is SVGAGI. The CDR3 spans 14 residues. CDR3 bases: TGTGCCAGCAGGTACAGGGTGATGGGTCATGAGCAGTTCTTC. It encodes CASRYRVMGHEQFF.

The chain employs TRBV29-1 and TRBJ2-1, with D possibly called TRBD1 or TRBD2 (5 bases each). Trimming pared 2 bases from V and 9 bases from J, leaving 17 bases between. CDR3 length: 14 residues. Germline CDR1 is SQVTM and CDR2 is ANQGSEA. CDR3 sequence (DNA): TGCAGCGTTGAATTCTTCCAGGGTGGAGGTGAGCAGTTCTTC. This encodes CSVEFFQGGGEQFF.

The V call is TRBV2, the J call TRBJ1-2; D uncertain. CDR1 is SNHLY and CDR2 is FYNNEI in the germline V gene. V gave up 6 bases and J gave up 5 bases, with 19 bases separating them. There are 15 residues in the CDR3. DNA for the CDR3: TGTGCCAGCAGAGACGGACGGATCAAAGCGTATGGCTACACCTTC. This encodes CASRDGRIKAYGYTF.

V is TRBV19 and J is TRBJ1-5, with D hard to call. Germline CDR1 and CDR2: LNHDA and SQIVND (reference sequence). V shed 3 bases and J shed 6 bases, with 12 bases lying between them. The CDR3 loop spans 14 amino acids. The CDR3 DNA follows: TGTGCCAGTAGTATGTCCGGGAATGGTCAGCCCCAGCATTTT. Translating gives CASSMSGNGQPQHF. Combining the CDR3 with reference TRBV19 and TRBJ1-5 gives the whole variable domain DGGITQSPKYLFRKEGQNVTLSCEQNLNHDAMYWYRQDPGQGLRLIYYSQIVNDFQKGDIAEGYSVSREKKESFPLTVTSAQKNPTAFYLCASSMSGNGQPQHFGDGTRLSIL.

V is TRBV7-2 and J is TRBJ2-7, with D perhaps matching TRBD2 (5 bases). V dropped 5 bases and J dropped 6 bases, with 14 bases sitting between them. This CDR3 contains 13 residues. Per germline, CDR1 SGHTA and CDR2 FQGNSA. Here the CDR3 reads CASSPTLEGEQYF. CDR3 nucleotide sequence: TGTGCCAGCAGCCCGACCCTAGAGGGCGAGCAGTACTTC.

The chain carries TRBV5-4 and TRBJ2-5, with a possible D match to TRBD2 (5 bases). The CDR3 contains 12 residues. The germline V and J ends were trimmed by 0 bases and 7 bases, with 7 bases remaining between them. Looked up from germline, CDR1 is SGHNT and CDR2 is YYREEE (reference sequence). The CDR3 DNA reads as TGTGCCAGCAGCTTGGATCGGGGGACCCAGTACTTC. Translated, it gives CASSLDRGTQYF.

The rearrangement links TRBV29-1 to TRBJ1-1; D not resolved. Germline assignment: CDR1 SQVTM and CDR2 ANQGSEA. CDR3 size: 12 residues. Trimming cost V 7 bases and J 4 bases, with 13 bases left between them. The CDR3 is CSAVRGPTEAFF. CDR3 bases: TGCAGCGCCGTGCGGGGTCCCACTGAAGCTTTCTTT.

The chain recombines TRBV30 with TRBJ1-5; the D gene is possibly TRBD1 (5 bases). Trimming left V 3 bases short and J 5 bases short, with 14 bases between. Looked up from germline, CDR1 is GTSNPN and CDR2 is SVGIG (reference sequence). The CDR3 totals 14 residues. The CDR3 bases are TGTGCCTGGAGAGCAGGGCTGGCGGATCAGCCCCAGCATTTT. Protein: CAWRAGLADQPQHF. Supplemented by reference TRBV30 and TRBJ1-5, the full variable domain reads SQTIHQWPATLVQPVGSPLSLECTVEGTSNPNLYWYRQAAGRGLQLLFYSVGIGQISSEVPQNLSASRPQDRQFILSSKKLLLSDSGFYLCAWRAGLADQPQHFGDGTRLSIL.

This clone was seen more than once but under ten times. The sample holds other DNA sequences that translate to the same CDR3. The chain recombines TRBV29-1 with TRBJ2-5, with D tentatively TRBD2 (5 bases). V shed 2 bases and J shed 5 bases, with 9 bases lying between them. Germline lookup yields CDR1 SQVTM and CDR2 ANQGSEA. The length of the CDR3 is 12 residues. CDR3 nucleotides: TGCAGCGTTGAATCGGGCGGGGAGACCCAGTACTTC. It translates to CSVESGGETQYF.

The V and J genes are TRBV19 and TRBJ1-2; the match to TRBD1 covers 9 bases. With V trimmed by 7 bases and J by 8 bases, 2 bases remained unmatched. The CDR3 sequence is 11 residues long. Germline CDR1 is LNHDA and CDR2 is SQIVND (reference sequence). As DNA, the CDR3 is TGTGCCAGTACGGACAGGGGCGGCTACACCTTC. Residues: CASTDRGGYTF.

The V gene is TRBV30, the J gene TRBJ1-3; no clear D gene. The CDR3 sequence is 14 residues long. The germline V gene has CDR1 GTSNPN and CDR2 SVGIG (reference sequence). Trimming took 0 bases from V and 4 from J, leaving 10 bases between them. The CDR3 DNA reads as TGTGCCTGGAGTGTAGGAGGGAACGGAAACACCATATATTTT. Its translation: CAWSVGGNGNTIYF.

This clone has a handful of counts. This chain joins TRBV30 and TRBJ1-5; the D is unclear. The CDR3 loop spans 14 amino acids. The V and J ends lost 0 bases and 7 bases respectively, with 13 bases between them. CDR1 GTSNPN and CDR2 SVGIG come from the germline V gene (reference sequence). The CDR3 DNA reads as TGTGCCTGGAGTGTTGGAAAGAATTCGCAGCCCCAGCATTTT. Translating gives CAWSVGKNSQPQHF.

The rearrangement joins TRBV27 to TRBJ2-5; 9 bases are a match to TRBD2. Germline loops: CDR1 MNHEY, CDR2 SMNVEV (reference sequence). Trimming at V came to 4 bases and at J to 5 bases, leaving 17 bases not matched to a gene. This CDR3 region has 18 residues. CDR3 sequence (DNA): TGTGCCAGCAGTTCCCGAGATCTAGCGGGATGGTCGTGGGAGACCCAGTACTTC. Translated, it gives CASSSRDLAGWSWETQYF.

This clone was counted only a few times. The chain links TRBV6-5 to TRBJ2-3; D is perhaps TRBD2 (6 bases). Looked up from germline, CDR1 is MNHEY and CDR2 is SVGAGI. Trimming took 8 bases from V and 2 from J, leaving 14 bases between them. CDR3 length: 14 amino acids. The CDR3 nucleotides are TGTGCCAGCGGCCAAGCGGGTGTCACAGATACGCAGTATTTT. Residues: CASGQAGVTDTQYF.

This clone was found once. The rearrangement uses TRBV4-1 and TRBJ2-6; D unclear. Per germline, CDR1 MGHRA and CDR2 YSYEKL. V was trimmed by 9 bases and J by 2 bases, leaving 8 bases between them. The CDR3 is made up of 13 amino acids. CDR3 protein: CASGPPGANVLTF. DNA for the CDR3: TGCGCCAGTGGTCCCCCTGGGGCCAACGTCCTGACTTTC.

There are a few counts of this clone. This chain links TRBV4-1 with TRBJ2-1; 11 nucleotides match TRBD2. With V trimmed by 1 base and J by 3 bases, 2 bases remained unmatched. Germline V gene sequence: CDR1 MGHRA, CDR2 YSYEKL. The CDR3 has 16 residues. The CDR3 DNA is TGCGCCAGCAGCCAAGCCACTAGCGGGAGCTACAATGAGCAGTTCTTC. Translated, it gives CASSQATSGSYNEQFF.

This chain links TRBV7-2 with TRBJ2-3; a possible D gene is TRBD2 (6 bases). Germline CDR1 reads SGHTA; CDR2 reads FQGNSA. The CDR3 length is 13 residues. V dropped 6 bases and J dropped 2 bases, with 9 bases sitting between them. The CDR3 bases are TGTGCCAGCAGGGAGGGTTCCACAGATACGCAGTATTTT. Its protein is CASREGSTDTQYF.

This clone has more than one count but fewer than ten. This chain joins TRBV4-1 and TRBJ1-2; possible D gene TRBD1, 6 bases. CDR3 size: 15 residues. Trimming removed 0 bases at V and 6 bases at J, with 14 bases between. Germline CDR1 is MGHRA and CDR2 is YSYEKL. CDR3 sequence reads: CASSQELGTSDGYTF. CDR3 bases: TGCGCCAGCAGCCAAGAGTTGGGGACATCGGATGGCTACACCTTC.

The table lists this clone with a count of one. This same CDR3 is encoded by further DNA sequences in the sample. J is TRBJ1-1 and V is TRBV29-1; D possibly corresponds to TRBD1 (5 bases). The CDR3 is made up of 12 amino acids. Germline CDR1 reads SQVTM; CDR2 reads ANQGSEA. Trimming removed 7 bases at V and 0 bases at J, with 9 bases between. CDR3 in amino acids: CSGGRMNTEAFF. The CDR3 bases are TGCAGCGGGGGACGGATGAACACTGAAGCTTTCTTT.